The clone carrying this TCR beta chain has a single count. This record comes from a study of control samples from healthy donors and cancer patients. J was trimmed by 4 bases and V by 5 bases; bases with no gene match: 18. Germline-derived CDR1 and CDR2 are LGHNA and YNFKEQ. CDR3 length: 19 residues. TCRdb's table, derived via immunoSEQ multiplex PCR, lists solely in-frame clones and lacks some. The table has around 140,000 clones, roughly 92% seen once. The rearrangement uses TRBV4-2 and TRBJ2-3; TRBD1 agrees at 10 bases. Sample: blood. The clonotype originates from a man aged 18 to 29 in good health. CDR3 sequence reads: CASSYLGQGVFGVSDTQYF. The CDR3 region has the DNA TGTGCCAGCAGCTACCTAGGACAGGGGGTTTTCGGGGTCTCAGATACGCAGTATTTT.